This T cell receptor beta chain was recovered during a study of CXCR3-negative and CXCR3-positive naive CD8 T cells. The CDR3 runs to 16 residues. Germline V gene sequence: CDR1 SGHKS, CDR2 YYEKEE (reference sequence). Study-wide points: For naive cells, CXCR3-negative and CXCR3-positive subsets had similar TRBV-TRBJ usage; for memory cells, usage differed. Cryopreserved cells showed partially decreased CXCR3 expression, and most assays used fresh PBMCs.

Libraries of TRB cDNA were made by 5' RACE and carried UMIs. TCRdb reprocessed the 5' RACE reads and stores each CDR3 protein as one record, lacking DNA. The listing contains about 24,000 distinct CDR3 sequences. In the case of this clonotype: The antigen remains unidentified.

This chain uses TRBV5-5 with TRBJ1-5; as DNA is missing, the TRBD1 call by TCRdb cannot be tested. This clonotype was sampled from a human donor in good health. Some clones in this sample may be carry-over from other donors' samples. The sequencing sample was made of naive CXCR3- CD8+ T cells from blood. Sample subset: CD45RO-CCR7+CD27+CD95- naive CD8+ T cells lacking CXCR3 (TNR3-). CDR3 protein: CASSPRQGYSNQPQHF.